This T cell receptor (beta chain) was recovered during a study of shared clonotypes between healthy human individuals. Broader study findings: Researchers sampled only blood; tissue repertoires likely differ.

For this clone: Its cognate antigen is unknown.

The authors split each subset's genomic DNA evenly across several immunoSEQ plates. Clones were read by immunoSEQ multiplex PCR, and TCRdb kept only the in-frame ones, dropping some. The sample records about 2.2 million clones, roughly 95% being singletons. Germline CDR1 is SGDLS and CDR2 is YYNGEE. V was pared by 2 bases and J by 8 bases, with 13 bases of the junction left unmatched. This CDR3 region has 17 residues. CD8 cells regarded as naive lacked CD45RO, were positively chosen for CCR7, and omitted terminally differentiated effector memory CD45RA+ cells. The origin of this receptor is a man between 18 and 29 years old in good health. Some clones in this sample may be carry-over from other donors' samples. V is TRBV9 and J is TRBJ2-2; 9 bases match TRBD1. Sequenced material: naive CD8+ T cells from PBMCs. CDR3 residues: CASSVPTGGKLAGELFF. In nucleotides, the CDR3 is TGTGCCAGCAGCGTTCCGACAGGGGGAAAATTGGCTGGGGAGCTGTTTTTT.